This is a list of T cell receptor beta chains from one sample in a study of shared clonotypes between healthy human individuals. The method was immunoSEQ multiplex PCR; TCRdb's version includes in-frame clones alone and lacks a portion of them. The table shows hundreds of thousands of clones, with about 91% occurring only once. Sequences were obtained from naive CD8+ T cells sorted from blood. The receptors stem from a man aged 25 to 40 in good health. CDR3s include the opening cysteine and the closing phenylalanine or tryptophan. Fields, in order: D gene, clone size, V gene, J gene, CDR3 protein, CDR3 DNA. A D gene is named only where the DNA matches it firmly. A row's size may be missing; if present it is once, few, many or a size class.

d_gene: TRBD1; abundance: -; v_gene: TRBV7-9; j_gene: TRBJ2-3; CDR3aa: CASSSRDSYTDTQYF; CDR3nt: TGTGCCAGCAGCAGCCGGGACAGCTACACAGATACGCAGTATTTT
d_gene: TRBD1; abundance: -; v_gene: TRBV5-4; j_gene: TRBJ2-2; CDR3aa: CASSSGQFTGELFF; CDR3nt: TGTGCCAGCAGCTCGGGACAGTTCACCGGGGAGCTGTTTTTT
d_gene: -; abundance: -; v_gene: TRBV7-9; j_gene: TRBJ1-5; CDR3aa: CASREGNQPQHF; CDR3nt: TGTGCCAGCAGAGAAGGGAATCAGCCCCAGCATTTT
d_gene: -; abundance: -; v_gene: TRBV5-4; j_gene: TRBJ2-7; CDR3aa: CASSPTGSPYEQYF; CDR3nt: TGTGCCAGCAGCCCCACAGGATCCCCCTACGAGCAGTACTTC
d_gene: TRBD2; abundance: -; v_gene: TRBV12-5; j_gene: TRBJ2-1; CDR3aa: CASGLVQGLAFYNEQFF; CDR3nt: TGTGCTAGTGGTTTGGTACAGGGACTAGCGTTCTACAATGAGCAGTTCTTC
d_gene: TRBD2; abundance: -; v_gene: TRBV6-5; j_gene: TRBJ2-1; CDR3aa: CASREAGIEQFF; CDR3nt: TGTGCCAGTAGGGAAGCGGGAATTGAGCAGTTCTTC
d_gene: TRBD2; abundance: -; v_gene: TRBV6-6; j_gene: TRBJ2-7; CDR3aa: CASSGLVYEQYF; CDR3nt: TGTGCCAGCAGTGGACTAGTCTACGAGCAGTACTTC
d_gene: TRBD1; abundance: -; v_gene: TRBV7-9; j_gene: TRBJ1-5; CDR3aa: CASSADRGQPQHF; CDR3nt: TGTGCCAGCAGCGCGGACAGGGGTCAGCCCCAGCATTTT
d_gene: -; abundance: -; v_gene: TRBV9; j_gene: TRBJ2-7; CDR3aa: CASSVNGEGYEQYF; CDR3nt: TGTGCCAGCAGCGTTAACGGAGAGGGGTACGAGCAGTACTTC
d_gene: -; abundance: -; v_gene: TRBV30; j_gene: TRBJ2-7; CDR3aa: CAWMNRESAYEQYF; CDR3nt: TGTGCCTGGATGAACAGGGAATCTGCCTACGAGCAGTACTTC
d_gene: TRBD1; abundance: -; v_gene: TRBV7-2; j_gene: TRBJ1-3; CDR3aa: CASSFTGQGKNTIYF; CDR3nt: TGTGCCAGCAGCTTTACGGGACAGGGTAAAAACACCATATATTTT
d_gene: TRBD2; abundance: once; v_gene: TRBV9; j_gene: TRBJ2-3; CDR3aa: CASSAPRGSGSPDTQYF; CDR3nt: TGTGCCAGCAGCGCCCCACGGGGGAGCGGGAGCCCAGATACGCAGTATTTT
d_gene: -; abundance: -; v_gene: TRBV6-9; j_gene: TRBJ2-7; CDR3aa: CASSYHYEQYF; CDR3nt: TGTGCCAGCAGTTACCATTACGAGCAGTACTTC
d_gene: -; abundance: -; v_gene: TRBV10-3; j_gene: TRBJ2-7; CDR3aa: CAISESIGTDSYEQYF; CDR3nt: TGTGCCATCAGTGAGTCGATTGGGACTGACTCCTACGAGCAGTACTTC
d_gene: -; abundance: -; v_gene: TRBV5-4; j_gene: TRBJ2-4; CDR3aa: CASSFWGRNIQYF; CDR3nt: TGTGCCAGCAGCTTTTGGGGCAGGAACATTCAGTACTTC
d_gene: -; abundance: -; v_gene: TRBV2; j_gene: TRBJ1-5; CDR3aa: CASRPAGVVQPQHF; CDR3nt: TGTGCCAGCAGGCCGGCGGGAGTGGTTCAGCCCCAGCATTTT
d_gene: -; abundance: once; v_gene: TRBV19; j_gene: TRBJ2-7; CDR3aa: CASSPRRDGYYEQYF; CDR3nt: TGTGCCAGTAGTCCTCGACGGGACGGATACTACGAGCAGTACTTC
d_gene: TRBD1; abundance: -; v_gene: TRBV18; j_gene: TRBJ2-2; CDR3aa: CASSPGTGTGELFF; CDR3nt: TGTGCCAGCTCACCAGGGACAGGGACCGGGGAGCTGTTTTTT
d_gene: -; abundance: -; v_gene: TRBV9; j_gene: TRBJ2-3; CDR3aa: CASTASSGDTQYF; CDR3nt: TGTGCCAGCACAGCTAGCTCGGGAGATACGCAGTATTTT
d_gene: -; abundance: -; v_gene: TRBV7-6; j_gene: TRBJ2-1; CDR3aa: CASSTRTTVEDEQFF; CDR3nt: TGTGCCAGCAGCACCCGGACTACGGTTGAGGATGAGCAGTTCTTC
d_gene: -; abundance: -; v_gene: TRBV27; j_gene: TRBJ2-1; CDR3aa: CASSPHSGLNNEQFF; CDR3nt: TGTGCCAGCAGTCCTCACTCGGGGCTAAACAATGAGCAGTTCTTC
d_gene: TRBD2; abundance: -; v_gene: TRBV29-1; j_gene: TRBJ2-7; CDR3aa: CSVEKPLGGIYEQYF; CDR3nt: TGCAGCGTTGAAAAACCCCTGGGGGGGATCTACGAGCAGTACTTC
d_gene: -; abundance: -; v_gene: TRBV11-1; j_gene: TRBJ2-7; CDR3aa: CASSSLTGSRAYEQYF; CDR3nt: TGTGCCAGCAGCTCCCTCACAGGGAGTAGGGCCTACGAGCAGTACTTC
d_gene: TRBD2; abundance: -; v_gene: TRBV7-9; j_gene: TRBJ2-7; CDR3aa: CASSPGTRTYEQYF; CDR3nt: TGTGCCAGCAGCCCGGGGACTAGAACCTACGAGCAGTACTTC
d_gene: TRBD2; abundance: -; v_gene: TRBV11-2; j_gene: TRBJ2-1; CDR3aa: CASTRGLAFDEQFF; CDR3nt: TGTGCCAGCACTAGGGGACTAGCGTTTGATGAGCAGTTCTTC
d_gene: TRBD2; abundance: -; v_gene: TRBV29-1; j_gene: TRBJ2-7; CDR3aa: CSAGAAGGEAYEQYF; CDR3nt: TGCAGCGCCGGGGCGGCGGGAGGGGAAGCATACGAGCAGTACTTC
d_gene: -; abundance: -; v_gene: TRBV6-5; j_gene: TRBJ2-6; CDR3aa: CASSQGMIGANVLTF; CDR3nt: TGTGCCAGCAGTCAGGGTATGATAGGGGCCAACGTCCTGACTTTC
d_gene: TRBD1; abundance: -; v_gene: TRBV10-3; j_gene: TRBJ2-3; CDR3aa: CAISESPDRGTDTQYF; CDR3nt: TGTGCCATCAGTGAGTCCCCGGACAGGGGCACAGATACGCAGTATTTT
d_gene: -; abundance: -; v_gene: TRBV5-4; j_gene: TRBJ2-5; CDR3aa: CASSPAVEGDLETQYF; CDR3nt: TGTGCCAGCAGCCCAGCAGTGGAAGGGGACCTCGAGACCCAGTACTTC
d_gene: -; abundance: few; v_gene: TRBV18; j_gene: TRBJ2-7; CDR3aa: CASSPSAGTYEQYF; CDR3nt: TGTGCCAGCTCACCATCCGCAGGGACCTACGAGCAGTACTTC
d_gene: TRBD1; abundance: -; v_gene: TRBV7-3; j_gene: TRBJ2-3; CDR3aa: CASSTGQGEDTQYF; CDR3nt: TGTGCCAGCAGCACGGGACAGGGGGAGGATACGCAGTATTTT
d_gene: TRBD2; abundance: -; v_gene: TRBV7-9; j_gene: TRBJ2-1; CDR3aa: CASSLTASGYNEQFF; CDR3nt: TGTGCCAGCAGCTTAACGGCTAGCGGATACAATGAGCAGTTCTTC
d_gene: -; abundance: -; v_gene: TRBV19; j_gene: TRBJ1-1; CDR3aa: CASNVRMNTEAFF; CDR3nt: TGTGCCAGTAACGTCAGAATGAACACTGAAGCTTTCTTT
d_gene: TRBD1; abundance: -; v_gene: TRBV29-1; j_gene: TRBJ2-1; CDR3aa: CSVEDRAYNEQFF; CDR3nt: TGCAGCGTTGAGGACAGGGCTTACAATGAGCAGTTCTTC
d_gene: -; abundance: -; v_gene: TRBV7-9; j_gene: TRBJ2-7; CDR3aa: CASSLVQGYSYEQYF; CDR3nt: TGTGCCAGCAGCTTAGTGCAGGGGTACTCCTACGAGCAGTACTTC
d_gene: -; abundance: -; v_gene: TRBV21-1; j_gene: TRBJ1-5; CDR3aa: CARLWGCNQPQHF; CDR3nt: TGTGCCAGATTGTGGGGTTGCAATCAGCCCCAGCATTTT
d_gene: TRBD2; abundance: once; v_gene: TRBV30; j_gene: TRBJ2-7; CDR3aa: CASVPITSDTYEQYF; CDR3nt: TGTGCCTCGGTACCAATAACTAGCGATACCTACGAGCAGTACTTC
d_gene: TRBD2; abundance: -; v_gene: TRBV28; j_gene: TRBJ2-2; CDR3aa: CASSLLGGLLHGELFF; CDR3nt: TGTGCCAGCAGTTTATTGGGGGGACTACTCCACGGGGAGCTGTTTTTT
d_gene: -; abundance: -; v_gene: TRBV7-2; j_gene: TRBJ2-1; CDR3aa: CASSLGLGFHEQFF; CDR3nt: TGTGCCAGCAGCTTAGGACTAGGTTTCCATGAGCAGTTCTTC
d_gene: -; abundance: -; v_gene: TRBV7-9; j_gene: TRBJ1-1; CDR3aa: CASSLEGGLSTEAFF; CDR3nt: TGTGCCAGCAGCTTAGAGGGCGGGCTGAGCACTGAAGCTTTCTTT
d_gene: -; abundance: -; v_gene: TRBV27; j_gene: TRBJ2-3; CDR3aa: CASNTVGSTDTQYF; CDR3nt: TGTGCCAGCAATACGGTCGGTAGCACAGATACGCAGTATTTT
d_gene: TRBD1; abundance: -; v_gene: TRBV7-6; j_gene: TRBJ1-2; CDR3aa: CASSLTGGEDGYTF; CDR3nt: TGTGCCAGCAGCTTGACAGGGGGAGAGGATGGCTACACCTTC
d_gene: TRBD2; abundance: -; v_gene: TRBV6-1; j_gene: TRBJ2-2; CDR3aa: CASSEFRLAEPVGELFF; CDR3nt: TGTGCCAGCAGTGAGTTTCGGCTAGCGGAACCAGTCGGGGAGCTGTTTTTT
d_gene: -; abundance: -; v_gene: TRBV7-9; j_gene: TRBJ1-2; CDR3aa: CASSVSMGDLINYGYTF; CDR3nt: TGTGCCAGCAGCGTATCAATGGGGGACCTTATTAACTATGGCTACACCTTC
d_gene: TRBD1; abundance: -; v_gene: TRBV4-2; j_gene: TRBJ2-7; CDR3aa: CASSQLTGSYEQYF; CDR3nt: TGTGCCAGCAGCCAACTGACAGGGTCCTACGAGCAGTACTTC
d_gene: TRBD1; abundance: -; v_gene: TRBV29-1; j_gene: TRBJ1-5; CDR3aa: CSVVTGHSNQPQHF; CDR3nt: TGCAGCGTTGTGACAGGGCATAGCAATCAGCCCCAGCATTTT
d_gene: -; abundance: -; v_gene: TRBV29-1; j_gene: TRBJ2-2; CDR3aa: CSAAVGGRNTGELFF; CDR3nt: TGCAGCGCTGCCGTGGGGGGTAGGAACACCGGGGAGCTGTTTTTT
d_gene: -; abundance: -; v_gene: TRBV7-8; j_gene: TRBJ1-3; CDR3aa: CASSLGLSSGNTIYF; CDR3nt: TGTGCCAGCAGCTTAGGGTTGTCCTCTGGAAACACCATATATTTT
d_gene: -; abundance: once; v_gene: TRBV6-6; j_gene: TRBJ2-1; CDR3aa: CASSAGYPSNEQFF; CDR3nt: TGTGCCAGCAGTGCAGGGTACCCTTCCAATGAGCAGTTCTTC
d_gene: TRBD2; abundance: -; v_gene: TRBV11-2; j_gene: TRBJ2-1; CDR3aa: CASSLREGGPYNEQFF; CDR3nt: TGTGCCAGCAGCTTGAGGGAGGGTGGGCCCTACAATGAGCAGTTCTTC